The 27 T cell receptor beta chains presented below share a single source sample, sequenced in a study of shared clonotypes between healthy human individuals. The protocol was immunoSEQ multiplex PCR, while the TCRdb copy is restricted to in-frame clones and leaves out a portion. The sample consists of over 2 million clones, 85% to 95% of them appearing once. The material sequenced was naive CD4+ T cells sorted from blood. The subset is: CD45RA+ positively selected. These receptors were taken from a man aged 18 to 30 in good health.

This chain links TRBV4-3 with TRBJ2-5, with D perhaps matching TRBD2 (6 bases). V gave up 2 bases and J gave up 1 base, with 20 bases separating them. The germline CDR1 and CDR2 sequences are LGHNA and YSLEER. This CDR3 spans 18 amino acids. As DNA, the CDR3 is TGCGCCAGCAGCCAAAATCCAAACTGGTTAGCGGCCCAAGAGACCCAGTACTTC. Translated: CASSQNPNWLAAQETQYF.

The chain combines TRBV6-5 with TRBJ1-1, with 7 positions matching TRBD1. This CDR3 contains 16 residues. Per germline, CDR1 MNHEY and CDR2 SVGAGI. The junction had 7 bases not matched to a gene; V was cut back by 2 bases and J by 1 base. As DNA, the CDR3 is TGTGCCAGCAGTTACCCCTCCCGGACAGGGAACACTGAAGCTTTCTTT. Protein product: CASSYPSRTGNTEAFF.

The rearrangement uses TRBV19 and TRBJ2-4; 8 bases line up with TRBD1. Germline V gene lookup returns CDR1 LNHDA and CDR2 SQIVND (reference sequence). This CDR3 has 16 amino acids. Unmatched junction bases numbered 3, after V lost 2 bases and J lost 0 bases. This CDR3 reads CASSIQGALAKNIQYF. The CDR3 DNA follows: TGTGCCAGTAGTATACAGGGGGCCTTAGCCAAAAACATTCAGTACTTC.

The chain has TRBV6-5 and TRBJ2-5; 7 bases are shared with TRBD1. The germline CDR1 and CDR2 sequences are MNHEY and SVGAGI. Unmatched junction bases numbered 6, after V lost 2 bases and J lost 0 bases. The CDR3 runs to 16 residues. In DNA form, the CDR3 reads TGTGCCAGCAGTTACGGGCACAGGGGAAACCAAGAGACCCAGTACTTC. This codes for CASSYGHRGNQETQYF.

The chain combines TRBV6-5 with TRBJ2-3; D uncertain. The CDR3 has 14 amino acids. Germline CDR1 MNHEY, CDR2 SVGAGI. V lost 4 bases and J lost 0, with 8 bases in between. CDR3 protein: CASSFRTSTDTQYF. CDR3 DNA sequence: TGTGCCAGCAGTTTCAGGACCAGCACAGATACGCAGTATTTT.

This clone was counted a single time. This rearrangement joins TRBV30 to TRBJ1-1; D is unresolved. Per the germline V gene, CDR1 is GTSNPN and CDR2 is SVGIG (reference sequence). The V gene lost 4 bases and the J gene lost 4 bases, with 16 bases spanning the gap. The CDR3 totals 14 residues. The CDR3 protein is CAWTQTIAGTEAFF. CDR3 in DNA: TGTGCCTGGACCCAGACCATTGCGGGCACTGAAGCTTTCTTT.

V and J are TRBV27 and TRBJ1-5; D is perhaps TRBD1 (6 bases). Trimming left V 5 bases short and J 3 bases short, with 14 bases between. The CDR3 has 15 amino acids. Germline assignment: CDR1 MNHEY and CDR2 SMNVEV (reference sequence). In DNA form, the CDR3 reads TGTGCCAGCAGTCCGGCAGGGGCGAACAATCAGCCCCAGCATTTT. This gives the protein CASSPAGANNQPQHF.

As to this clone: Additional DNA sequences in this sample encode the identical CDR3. Written as DNA, the CDR3 is TGTGCCTGGACGGGACAAAATAGCAATCAGCCCCAGCATTTT. Residues: CAWTGQNSNQPQHF. The chain uses TRBV30 and TRBJ1-5; D perhaps matches TRBD1 (6 bases). The CDR3 covers 14 residues. Germline V CDR1 and CDR2: GTSNPN, SVGIG (reference sequence). V lost 4 bases and J lost 0, with 10 bases in between.

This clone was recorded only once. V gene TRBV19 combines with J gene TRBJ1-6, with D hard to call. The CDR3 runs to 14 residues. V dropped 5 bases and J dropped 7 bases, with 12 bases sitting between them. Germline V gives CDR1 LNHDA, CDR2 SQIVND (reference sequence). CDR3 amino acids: CASSGWEENSPLHF. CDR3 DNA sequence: TGTGCCAGTAGTGGGTGGGAAGAAAATTCACCCCTCCACTTT.

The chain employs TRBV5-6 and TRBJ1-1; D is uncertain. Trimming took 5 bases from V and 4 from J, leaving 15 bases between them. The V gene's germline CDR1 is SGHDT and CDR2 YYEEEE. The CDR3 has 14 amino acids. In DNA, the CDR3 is TGTGCCAGCAGTTCCCAATTACTTATCACTGAAGCTTTCTTT. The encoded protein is CASSSQLLITEAFF. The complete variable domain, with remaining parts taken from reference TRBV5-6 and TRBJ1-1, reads DAGVTQSPTHLIKTRGQQVTLRCSPKSGHDTVSWYQQALGQGPQFIFQYYEEEERQRGNFPDRFSGHQFPNYSSELNVNALLLGDSALYLCASSSQLLITEAFFGQGTRLTVV.

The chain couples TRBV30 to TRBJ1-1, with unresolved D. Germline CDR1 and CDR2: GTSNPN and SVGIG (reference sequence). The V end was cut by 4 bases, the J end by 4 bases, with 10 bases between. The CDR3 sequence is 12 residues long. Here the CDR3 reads CAWKQGGTEAFF. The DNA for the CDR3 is TGTGCCTGGAAACAAGGAGGCACTGAAGCTTTCTTT.

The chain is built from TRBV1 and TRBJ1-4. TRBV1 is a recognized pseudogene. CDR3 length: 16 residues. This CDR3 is CTSSQDEPGPCEKLFF. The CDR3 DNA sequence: TGCACCAGCAGCCAAGATGAACCGGGGCCTTGTGAAAAACTGTTTTTT.

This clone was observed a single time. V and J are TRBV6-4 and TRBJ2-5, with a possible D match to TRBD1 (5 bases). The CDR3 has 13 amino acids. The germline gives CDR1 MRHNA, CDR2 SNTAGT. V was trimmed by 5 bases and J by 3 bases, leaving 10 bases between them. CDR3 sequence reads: CASSLTGEETQYF. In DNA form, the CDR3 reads TGTGCCAGCAGTTTAACAGGAGAAGAGACCCAGTACTTC.

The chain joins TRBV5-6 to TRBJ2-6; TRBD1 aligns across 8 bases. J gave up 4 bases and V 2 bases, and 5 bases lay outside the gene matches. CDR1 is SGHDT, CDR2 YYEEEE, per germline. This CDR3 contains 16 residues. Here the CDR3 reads CASSFTTGVGANVLTF. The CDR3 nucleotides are TGTGCCAGCAGCTTTACGACAGGGGTCGGGGCCAACGTCCTGACTTTC. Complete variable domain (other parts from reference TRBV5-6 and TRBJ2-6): DAGVTQSPTHLIKTRGQQVTLRCSPKSGHDTVSWYQQALGQGPQFIFQYYEEEERQRGNFPDRFSGHQFPNYSSELNVNALLLGDSALYLCASSFTTGVGANVLTFGAGSRLTVL.

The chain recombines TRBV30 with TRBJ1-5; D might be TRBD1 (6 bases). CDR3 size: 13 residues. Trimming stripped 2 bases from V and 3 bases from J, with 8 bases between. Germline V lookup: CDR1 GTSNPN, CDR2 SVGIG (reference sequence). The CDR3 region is CAWSRTDNQPQHF. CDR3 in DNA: TGTGCCTGGAGTAGGACAGACAATCAGCCCCAGCATTTT.

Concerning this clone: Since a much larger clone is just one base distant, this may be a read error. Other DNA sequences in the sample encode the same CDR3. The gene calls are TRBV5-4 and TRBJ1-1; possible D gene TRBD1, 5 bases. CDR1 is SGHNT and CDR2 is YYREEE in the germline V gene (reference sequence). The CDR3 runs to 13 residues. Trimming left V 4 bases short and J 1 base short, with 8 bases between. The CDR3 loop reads CASSVQGNTEAFF. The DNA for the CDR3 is TGTGCCAGCAGCGTTCAGGGGAACACTGAAGCTTTCTTT.

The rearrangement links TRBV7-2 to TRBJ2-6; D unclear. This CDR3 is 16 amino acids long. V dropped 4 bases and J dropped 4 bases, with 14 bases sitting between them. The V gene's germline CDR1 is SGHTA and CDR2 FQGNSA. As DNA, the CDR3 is TGTGCCAGCAGCTCCCCAGGCTCCCCCGGGGCCAACGTCCTGACTTTC. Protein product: CASSSPGSPGANVLTF.

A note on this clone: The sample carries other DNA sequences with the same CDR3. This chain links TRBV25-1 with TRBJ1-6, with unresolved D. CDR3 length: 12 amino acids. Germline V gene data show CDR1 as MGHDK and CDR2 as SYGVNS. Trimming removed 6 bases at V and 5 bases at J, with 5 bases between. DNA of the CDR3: TGTGCCAGCAGGGGTAATAATTCACCCCTCCACTTT. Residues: CASRGNNSPLHF. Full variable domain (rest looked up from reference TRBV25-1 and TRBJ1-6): EADIYQTPRYLVIGTGKKITLECSQTMGHDKMYWYQQDPGMELHLIHYSYGVNSTEKGDLSSESTVSRIRTEHFPLTLESARPSHTSQYLCASRGNNSPLHFGNGTRLTVT.

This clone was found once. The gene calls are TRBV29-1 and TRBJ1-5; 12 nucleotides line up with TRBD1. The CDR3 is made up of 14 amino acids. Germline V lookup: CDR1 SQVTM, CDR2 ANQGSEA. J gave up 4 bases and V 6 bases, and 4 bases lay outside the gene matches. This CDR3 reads CSVAGQGANQPQHF. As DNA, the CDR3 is TGCAGCGTCGCGGGACAGGGGGCGAATCAGCCCCAGCATTTT.

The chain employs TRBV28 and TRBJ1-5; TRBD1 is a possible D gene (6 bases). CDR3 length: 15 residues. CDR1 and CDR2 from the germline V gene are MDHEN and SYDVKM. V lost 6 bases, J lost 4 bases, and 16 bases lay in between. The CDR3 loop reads CASSRAGTTNQPQHF. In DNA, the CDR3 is TGTGCCAGCAGCCGAGCCGGGACAACTAATCAGCCCCAGCATTTT.

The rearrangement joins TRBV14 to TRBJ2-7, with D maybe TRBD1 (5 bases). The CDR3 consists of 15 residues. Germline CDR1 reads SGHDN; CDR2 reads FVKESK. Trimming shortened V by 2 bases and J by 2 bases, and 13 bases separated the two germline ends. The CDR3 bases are TGTGCCAGCAGCCAAATTCAGGGTGGGACCTACGAGCAGTACTTC. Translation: CASSQIQGGTYEQYF. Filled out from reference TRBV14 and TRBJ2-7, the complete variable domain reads EAGVTQFPSHSVIEKGQTVTLRCDPISGHDNLYWYRRVMGKEIKFLLHFVKESKQDESGMPNNRFLAERTGGTYSTLKVQPAELEDSGVYFCASSQIQGGTYEQYFGPGTRLTVT.

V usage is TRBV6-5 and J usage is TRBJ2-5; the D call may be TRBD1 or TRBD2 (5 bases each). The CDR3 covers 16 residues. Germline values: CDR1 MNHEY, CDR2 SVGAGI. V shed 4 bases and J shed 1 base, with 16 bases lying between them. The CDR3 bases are TGTGCCAGCAGTTCCCCGGGACGGGGAATCCAAGAGACCCAGTACTTC. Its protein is CASSSPGRGIQETQYF.

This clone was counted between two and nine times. Here the CDR3 reads CASSPAKGAGQPQHF. The CDR3 DNA reads TGTGCCAGCTCACCTGCTAAGGGGGCGGGTCAGCCCCAGCATTTT. The chain recombines TRBV18 with TRBJ1-5; the match to TRBD1 covers 7 bases. The germline gives CDR1 KGHSH, CDR2 LQKENI. The CDR3 sequence is 15 residues long. The V gene end was trimmed by 3 bases and the J gene end by 6 bases; junction bases not matched to a gene: 8.

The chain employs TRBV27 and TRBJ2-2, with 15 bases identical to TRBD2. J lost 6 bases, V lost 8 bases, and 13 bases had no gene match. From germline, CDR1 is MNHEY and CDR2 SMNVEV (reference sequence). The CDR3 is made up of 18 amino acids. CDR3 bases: TGTGCCAGCCGCAAGGGACTAGCGGGAGGCTCCTGGGCCGGGGAGCTGTTTTTT. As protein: CASRKGLAGGSWAGELFF.

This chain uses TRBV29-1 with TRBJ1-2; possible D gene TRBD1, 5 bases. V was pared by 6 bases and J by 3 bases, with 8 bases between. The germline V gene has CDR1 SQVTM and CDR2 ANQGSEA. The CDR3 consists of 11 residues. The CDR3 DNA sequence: TGCAGCGTGGGACCTGACTATGGCTACACCTTC. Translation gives CSVGPDYGYTF.

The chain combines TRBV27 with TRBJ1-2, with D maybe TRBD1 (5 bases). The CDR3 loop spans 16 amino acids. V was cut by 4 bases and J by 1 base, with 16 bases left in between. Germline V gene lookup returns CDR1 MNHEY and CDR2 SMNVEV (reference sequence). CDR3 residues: CASSYLSGGHNYGYTF. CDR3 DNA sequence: TGTGCCAGCAGTTATCTCTCGGGAGGACATAACTATGGCTACACCTTC.

CDR3: CASSEKTNYGYTF. In DNA, the CDR3 is TGTGCCAGCAGTGAGAAAACTAACTATGGCTACACCTTC. This chain joins TRBV6-5 and TRBJ1-2; no reliable D call. V gave up 5 bases and J gave up 0 bases, with 7 bases separating them. CDR3 size: 13 residues. CDR1 MNHEY and CDR2 SVGAGI come from the germline V gene.